This TCR beta chain was sequenced for a study of blood T cell dynamics during melanoma immunotherapy. The wider study: First-line therapy was either pembrolizumab or nivolumab with ipilimumab for metastatic melanoma. General study points: PBMC repertoires of eventual disease-control patients split at W3 into clonality or diversity gains.

Concerning this clone: What it binds is not known.

Described time point: week 3, after first cycle of checkpoint inhibitor. One draw preceded checkpoint blockade; another followed its first cycle at week 3. Assay: immunoSEQ multiplex PCR; the TCRdb copy retains only in-frame clones and omits some. The table records approximately 15,000 clones, approximately 90% of them present only once. This clonotype was sampled from a human donor with melanoma. Sequences were derived from blood, sampled from a patient treated with checkpoint blockade.

CDR3 nucleotide sequence: TGTGCCAGCAGTGGGACTAGCGGGGGGCGAGAGACCCAGTACTTC. Translation gives CASSGTSGGRETQYF. The chain joins TRBV2 to TRBJ2-5, with 14 bases lining up with TRBD2. This CDR3 comprises 15 residues. Germline V gene sequence: CDR1 SNHLY, CDR2 FYNNEI. V was pared by 4 bases and J by 4 bases, with 2 bases of the junction left unmatched.